The rows below give T cell receptor beta chains drawn from one sample of a study of metastatic and nonmetastatic thyroid tumors. TCRdb reprocessed the PCR reads via MiXCR. The sample carries some 20,000 clones, approximately 12% recorded once. The sequenced material came from blood. The receptors originated from a male donor with papillary thyroid cancer or a benign thyroid nodule (not recorded which). Some clones in this sample may be carry-over from other donors' samples. CDR3s include the opening cysteine and the closing phenylalanine or tryptophan. Fields, in order: CDR3 DNA, CDR3 protein, CDR3 length, V gene, J gene, D gene, clone size. The D gene is left open where the match is weak. Clone size is given for some rows only: seen once, a few or many times, or a class if the clone is expanded.

TGCGCCAGCAGTCCTGATGGCAATCAGCCCCAGCATTTT,CASSPDGNQPQHF,13,TRBV4-1,TRBJ1-5,.,many
TGTGCCATCAGTGACACAGGAAATGGCTACACCTTC,CAISDTGNGYTF,12,TRBV10-3,TRBJ1-2,.,medium-sized
TGTGCCACCAGCAGAGATACGGCGGCGTCAGGGGCCAACGTCCTGACTTTC,CATSRDTAASGANVLTF,17,TRBV15,TRBJ2-6,.,few
TGTGCCAGCAGCCGATTAATGACAGGGACGAGCGTAGATACGCAGTATTTT,CASSRLMTGTSVDTQYF,17,TRBV4-2,TRBJ2-3,TRBD1,many
TGTGCCAGCAGTCCCGTGAACACCGGGGAGCTGTTTTTT,CASSPVNTGELFF,13,TRBV6-4,TRBJ2-2,.,few
TGCGCCAGCACCTACAGATTAGGGGAAAAACTGTTTTTT,CASTYRLGEKLFF,13,TRBV10-2,TRBJ1-4,.,few
TGTGCCAGCACCTTTGGCCTCTTCTTCGCGAACACCGGGGAGCTGTTTTTT,CASTFGLFFANTGELFF,17,TRBV5-6,TRBJ2-2,.,many
TGCGCCAGCAGCCCCGTGGGGGGGTATTCACCCCTCCACTTT,CASSPVGGYSPLHF,14,TRBV5-1,TRBJ1-6,.,medium-sized
TGCGCCAGCAGCCGACTAGAGGGCGGGGAGCTGTTTTTT,CASSRLEGGELFF,13,TRBV5-1,TRBJ2-2,.,.
TGCGCCAGCAGCGCCTCCCCGATGCCCTCCTACAATGAGCAGTTCTTC,CASSASPMPSYNEQFF,16,TRBV5-1,TRBJ2-1,.,many
TGTGCCACCAGTGATCAGAGGGACTCAAAACGGTTCTTC,CATSDQRDSKRFF,13,TRBV24-1,TRBJ2-1,.,few
TGTGCCAGCAGCTTGGCCTCTCTTCGGGGCGGCTACACCTTC,CASSLASLRGGYTF,14,TRBV5-4,TRBJ1-2,.,many
TGTGCCAGCAGCCTCCTTGACTCCTACAATGAGCAGTTCTTC,CASSLLDSYNEQFF,14,TRBV27,TRBJ2-1,.,few
TGTGCCAGCAGCCTGGTGGGGACAGGGGAAGAAAAACTGTTTTTT,CASSLVGTGEEKLFF,15,TRBV7-9,TRBJ1-4,TRBD1,many
TGTGCCAGCAGTTTATCCAGTACTAGCGGGACAAATACGCAGTATTTT,CASSLSSTSGTNTQYF,16,TRBV28,TRBJ2-3,TRBD2,many
TGTGCCAGCAGCCAGAGCGGCTCCTACAATGAGCAGTTCTTC,CASSQSGSYNEQFF,14,TRBV12-3/TRBV12-4,TRBJ2-1,.,medium-sized
TGCAGTGCTGGGCGCGGCAATCAGCCCCAGCATTTT,CSAGRGNQPQHF,12,TRBV20-1,TRBJ1-5,.,many
TGCAGCGCCTGGGGACTAGCGGGAGTTTCCACAGATACGCAGTATTTT,CSAWGLAGVSTDTQYF,16,TRBV29-1,TRBJ2-3,TRBD2,many
TGTGCCAGTAGTATATCGCCTAGCGGGAAGTCTGGGGCCAACGTCCTGACTTTC,CASSISPSGKSGANVLTF,18,TRBV19,TRBJ2-6,TRBD2,many
TGTGCCAGCAGCTCGTCGGTCCCAGATACGCAGTATTTT,CASSSSVPDTQYF,13,TRBV7-9,TRBJ2-3,.,many
TGTGCCAGCAGCTTGGGGAGGGGATTCTACAATGAGCAGTTCTTC,CASSLGRGFYNEQFF,15,TRBV5-6,TRBJ2-1,.,many
TGCGCCAGCAGCCAAGGTAGGAGCGGGACAGCTTACTACGAGCAGTACTTC,CASSQGRSGTAYYEQYF,17,TRBV4-1,TRBJ2-7,.,many
TGTGCCAGCAGCCCCCCTGGGGATAATCAGCCCCAGCATTTT,CASSPPGDNQPQHF,14,TRBV6-1,TRBJ1-5,.,medium-sized
TGCGCCAGCAGCCCTCGTGGGGCAGATACGCAGTATTTT,CASSPRGADTQYF,13,TRBV5-1,TRBJ2-3,.,many
TGTGCCACCAGCAGAGCGGTCGGAGTAAACATTCAGTACTTC,CATSRAVGVNIQYF,14,TRBV15,TRBJ2-4,.,many
TGTGCCAGCAGTGAACAGGGGGCGGGCACCGGGGAGCTGTTTTTT,CASSEQGAGTGELFF,15,TRBV2,TRBJ2-2,TRBD1,many
TGTGCTAGTGCCCCAGGGGGTGAACGTGGCTACACCTTC,CASAPGGERGYTF,13,TRBV12-5,TRBJ1-2,TRBD1,.
TGTGCCAGCAGTTTGCGGGGTCCGGATACGCAGTATTTT,CASSLRGPDTQYF,13,TRBV28,TRBJ2-3,.,many
TGTGCCAGCAGGGGAGACAGGGCCCTCACCGGGGAGCTGTTTTTT,CASRGDRALTGELFF,15,TRBV2,TRBJ2-2,TRBD1,few
TGTGCCAGCAGTCCGGGCACCTACGAGCAGTACTTC,CASSPGTYEQYF,12,TRBV12-3/TRBV12-4,TRBJ2-7,.,few
TGTGCCAGCAGGCCGGGACCAGTCGGTGGCGTCACCGGGGAGCTGTTTTTT,CASRPGPVGGVTGELFF,17,TRBV28,TRBJ2-2,.,few
TGTGCCAGCAGTGCCTCCCCGGGACAGGGTTGGACAGATACGCAGTATTTT,CASSASPGQGWTDTQYF,17,TRBV28,TRBJ2-3,TRBD1,medium-sized
TGTGAACGGGGGGCTGGTACCTACGAGCAGTACTTC,CERGAGTYEQYF,12,TRBV19,TRBJ2-7,.,many
TGTGCCAGTAGTATTGGACCTTTAGAACACAATGAGCAGTTCTTC,CASSIGPLEHNEQFF,15,TRBV19,TRBJ2-1,.,few
TGCGCCAGCAGCCAAGTTCAGGGTTCTTTCCAGCCCCAGCATTTT,CASSQVQGSFQPQHF,15,TRBV4-1,TRBJ1-5,.,many